These 5 T cell receptor beta chains were all obtained from the same sample, sequenced in a study of T cells in Graves' hyperthyroidism and ophthalmopathy. Template material for amplifying TCR beta CDR3 regions consisted of RNA transcripts. Initially, a first-round RT-PCR of the TCR CDR3 employed the HTBI primer set. MiXCR was run by TCRdb on the multiplex PCR reads, yielding one entry per CDR3 protein. The data contain about 400,000 distinct CDR3 sequences, about 16% of them singletons. Sample: blood. The receptors shown here come from a woman in her thirties with Graves' hyperthyroidism.

This clonotype was observed a handful of times. The rearrangement links TRBV20-1 to TRBJ1-5; 8 bases align to TRBD1. Germline V lookup: CDR1 DFQATT, CDR2 SNEGSKA (reference sequence). V trimming: 5 bases; J trimming: 7 bases; junction bases outside the gene matches: 7. The CDR3 is 13 amino acids. The CDR3, as DNA: TGCAGTGCTTCCCCAGGGGGCTTCCAGCCCCAGCATTTT. Its translation is CSASPGGFQPQHF.

The J gene is TRBJ2-5, the V gene TRBV4-2, with D tentatively TRBD1 or TRBD2 (6 bases each). Germline-derived CDR1 and CDR2 are LGHNA and YNFKEQ. CDR3 size: 15 residues. Trimming took 0 bases from V and 4 from J, leaving 12 bases between them. The CDR3 loop is CASSQDRGARETQYF. The CDR3 nucleotides read TGTGCCAGCAGCCAAGATAGGGGGGCGAGAGAGACCCAGTACTTC.

This clonotype was counted ten times or more. This sequence joins TRBV11-2 and TRBJ1-2; perhaps TRBD1 as D (6 bases). From germline, CDR1 is SGHAT and CDR2 FQNNGV. The CDR3 extends over 15 amino acids. Trimming took off 1 base at V and 3 bases at J, with 12 bases between the two ends. CDR3 amino acids: CASSLGDTADYGYTF. The CDR3 region has the DNA TGTGCCAGCAGCTTAGGGGACACTGCAGACTATGGCTACACCTTC.

In regard to this clonotype: The junction and the germline gene differ at one end; a read error may be behind it. This rearrangement joins TRBV19 to TRBJ2-1, with D perhaps assigned TRBD1 or TRBD2 (5 bases each). CDR3 length: 15 amino acids. Germline V gene sequence: CDR1 LNHDA, CDR2 SQIVND (reference sequence). DNA for the CDR3: TGTGCCAGTATGAGGGGACGCCTAGGATACAATGAGCAGTCCTTC. Its translation: CASMRGRLGYNEQSF. Full variable domain (outside the CDR3, taken from reference TRBV19 and TRBJ2-1): DGGITQSPKYLFRKEGQNVTLSCEQNLNHDAMYWYRQDPGQGLRLIYYSQIVNDFQKGDIAEGYSVSREKKESFPLTVTSAQKNPTAFYLCASMRGRLGYNEQSFGPGTRLTVL.

J is TRBJ2-4 and V is TRBV6-1, with 11 bases that match TRBD2. After removal of 11 bases from V and 5 bases from J, the junction contained 5 bases not matched to a gene. Germline CDR1 MNHNS, CDR2 SASEGT. CDR3 length: 13 amino acids. CDR3 protein: CASRGLAENIQYF. DNA of the CDR3: TGTGCCTCCCGGGGACTAGCGGAAAACATTCAGTACTTC.